The entry below describes one T cell receptor (beta chain). The antigen remains unidentified. The sorted-subset replicate PCRs were given roughly 190 ng DNA, which is tens of thousands of T cell genomes. Some clones are missing from TCRdb's copy, which holds only in-frame ones; the method was immunoSEQ multiplex PCR. The sample lists more than 550,000 clones, about 90% occurring once. These data are taken from a study of shared clonotypes between healthy human individuals. Study-level background: Each donor had three CD4 naive, three CD4 memory, two CD8 naive and one CD8 memory plate. Study-level findings and limits: With a handful of donors compared, 4.5% to 6.5% of naive CD4 clonotypes were shared. Compared with memory subsets, naive subsets generally had larger estimated richness.

The sequence derives from a man in his late teens or twenties in good health. Some clones in this sample may be carry-over from other donors' samples. Input material: memory CD8+ T cells from PBMCs. As for subset: CD45RO+ cells pooled with CCR7-negative TemRA cells.

The CDR3 spells CASSFGQGIIRGYTF. The DNA of the CDR3 is TGTGCCAGCAGCTTTGGACAGGGGATAATCCGTGGCTACACCTTC. The chain joins TRBV7-9 to TRBJ1-2; 9 bases line up with TRBD1. The germline V gene has CDR1 SEHNR and CDR2 FQNEAQ (reference sequence). The CDR3 runs 15 residues. J was trimmed by 7 bases and V by 3 bases; bases with no gene match: 9.